These 25 T cell receptor beta chains were sequenced from one sample in a study of cytomegalovirus exposure and HLA in healthy donors. PCR used 60 Vbeta primers and 13 Jbeta primers. TCRdb's table, derived via immunoSEQ multiplex PCR, lists solely in-frame clones and lacks some. The table shows about 140,000 clones, with more than 60% occurring only once. Material: PBMCs. Every receptor here comes from a female donor in good health and CMV-seronegative.

V and J are TRBV5-1 and TRBJ2-7; D is uncertain. Germline lookup yields CDR1 SGHRS and CDR2 YFSETQ. The CDR3 contains 15 residues. Trimming cost V 0 bases and J 0 bases, with 10 bases left between them. CDR3 nucleotide sequence: TGCGCCAGCAGCTTGGACCCCGGTAGCTCCTACGAGCAGTACTTC. Amino acid sequence: CASSLDPGSSYEQYF. Complete variable domain (other parts from reference TRBV5-1 and TRBJ2-7): KAGVTQTPRYLIKTRGQQVTLSCSPISGHRSVSWYQQTPGQGLQFLFEYFSETQRNKGNFPGRFSGRQFSNSRSEMNVSTLELGDSALYLCASSLDPGSSYEQYFGPGTRLTVT.

The chain uses TRBV12-5 and TRBJ2-2; D is perhaps TRBD1 (5 bases). The CDR3 consists of 14 residues. V was trimmed by 5 bases and J by 6 bases, leaving 13 bases between them. Germline-derived CDR1 and CDR2 are LGHNT and FRNRAP. As DNA, the CDR3 is TGTGCTAGTGGTCCCCGTGGCAGGGCCGGGGAGCTGTTTTTT. Its translation: CASGPRGRAGELFF.

J is TRBJ2-1 and V is TRBV5-5; possibly TRBD1 for D (6 bases). V gave up 0 bases and J gave up 4 bases, with 11 bases separating them. CDR1 is SGHKS and CDR2 is YYEKEE in the germline V gene (reference sequence). The CDR3 is made up of 15 amino acids. The CDR3 loop reads CASSLGLGGYNEQFF. CDR3 DNA: TGTGCCAGCAGCTTGGGCCTAGGGGGATACAATGAGCAGTTCTTC.

V and J are TRBV30 and TRBJ2-4, with 7 bases that match TRBD1. Germline V gives CDR1 GTSNPN, CDR2 SVGIG (reference sequence). The trim removed 5 bases at V and 5 bases at J, leaving 0 bases unmatched. This CDR3 is 11 amino acids long. CDR3 amino acids: CAWGTENIQYF. In DNA, the CDR3 is TGTGCCTGGGGGACAGAAAACATTCAGTACTTC.

The chain employs TRBV27 and TRBJ2-3; TRBD1 is a possible D gene (6 bases). V shed 4 bases and J shed 1 base, with 6 bases lying between them. Germline loops: CDR1 MNHEY, CDR2 SMNVEV (reference sequence). CDR3 length: 13 residues. The CDR3 DNA reads TGTGCCAGCAGTTCAGGGGGCACAGATACGCAGTATTTT. Its translation is CASSSGGTDTQYF.

The V gene is TRBV30, the J gene TRBJ2-3; possibly TRBD1 for D (5 bases). Trimming pared 1 base from V and 0 bases from J, leaving 14 bases between. Germline CDR1 is GTSNPN and CDR2 is SVGIG (reference sequence). This CDR3 spans 16 amino acids. CDR3 nucleotides: TGTGCCTGGAGTGGCCATAGGGGCGTGAGCACAGATACGCAGTATTTT. Its translation is CAWSGHRGVSTDTQYF.

The J gene is TRBJ1-1, the V gene TRBV7-7; D unclear. Per germline, CDR1 SSHAT and CDR2 FNYEAQ (reference sequence). The CDR3 spans 14 residues. V gave up 4 bases and J gave up 0 bases, with 9 bases separating them. CDR3 sequence reads: CASSSIGVNTEAFF. In DNA, the CDR3 is TGTGCCAGCAGCTCTATCGGGGTGAACACTGAAGCTTTCTTT.

The J gene is TRBJ2-5, the V gene TRBV30, with a possible D match to TRBD2 (5 bases). CDR3 length: 13 amino acids. The germline CDR1 and CDR2 sequences are GTSNPN and SVGIG (reference sequence). Trimming removed 3 bases at V and 3 bases at J, with 11 bases between. The CDR3 DNA reads TGTGCCTGGAGAGTCGGAGGAAAAGAGACCCAGTACTTC. This translates into CAWRVGGKETQYF. Complete variable domain (other parts from reference TRBV30 and TRBJ2-5): SQTIHQWPATLVQPVGSPLSLECTVEGTSNPNLYWYRQAAGRGLQLLFYSVGIGQISSEVPQNLSASRPQDRQFILSSKKLLLSDSGFYLCAWRVGGKETQYFGPGTRLLVL.

CDR3 in amino acids: CASRTGTSGYEQYF. Here the CDR3 DNA reads TGTGCCAGCAGAACCGGGACTAGTGGTTACGAGCAGTACTTC. The V call is TRBV28, the J call TRBJ2-7; TRBD2 aligns across 8 bases. The CDR3 totals 14 residues. J was trimmed by 4 bases and V by 6 bases; bases with no gene match: 8. Looked up from germline, CDR1 is MDHEN and CDR2 is SYDVKM.

V is TRBV4-2 and J is TRBJ2-7; possibly TRBD2 for D (5 bases). From germline, CDR1 is LGHNA and CDR2 YNFKEQ. The CDR3 loop spans 15 amino acids. Trimming left V 1 base short and J 2 bases short, with 12 bases between. CDR3 coding DNA: TGTGCCAGCAGCCAAGCCGGGAATATGGCCTACGAGCAGTACTTC. This codes for CASSQAGNMAYEQYF.

The chain uses TRBV28 and TRBJ1-2, with D possibly TRBD1 on 6 matching bases. Germline V gene lookup returns CDR1 MDHEN and CDR2 SYDVKM. Between the trimmed V and J ends, which lost 7 bases and 4 bases, there was a span of 13 bases. CDR3 length: 13 amino acids. The CDR3 is CASNTGQTYGYTF. CDR3 DNA sequence: TGTGCCAGCAACACCGGACAGACCTATGGCTACACCTTC.

The chain is built from TRBV6-5 and TRBJ1-2, with D maybe TRBD1 (6 bases). V gave up 6 bases and J gave up 4 bases, with 12 bases separating them. The germline CDR1 and CDR2 sequences are MNHEY and SVGAGI. The length of the CDR3 is 13 residues. The chain's CDR3 is CASRPDSSYGYTF. The CDR3, as DNA: TGTGCCAGCAGGCCGGACAGTTCCTATGGCTACACCTTC.

Only one count was recorded for this clone. The chain has TRBV5-8 and TRBJ1-2, with D maybe TRBD1 (6 bases). This CDR3 is built from 14 residues. Per germline, CDR1 SGHTS and CDR2 YDEGEE. V lost 3 bases and J lost 2, with 11 bases in between. The CDR3 DNA follows: TGTGCCAGCAGCTCGTTCAGGGGCAACTATGGCTACACCTTC. Translated, it gives CASSSFRGNYGYTF.

CDR3 amino acids: CASSDYYEQYF. The DNA for the CDR3 is TGTGCCAGCAGTGATTACTACGAGCAGTACTTC. This chain connects TRBV25-1 to TRBJ2-7; D ambiguous. The CDR3 extends over 11 amino acids. Germline V gene data show CDR1 as MGHDK and CDR2 as SYGVNS. Trimming removed 3 bases at V and 3 bases at J, with 3 bases between.

The chain carries TRBV7-8 and TRBJ2-7; tentatively, D is TRBD2 (6 bases). Trimming took 5 bases from V and 4 from J, leaving 15 bases between them. CDR1 is SGHVS, CDR2 FQNEAQ, per germline. CDR3 length: 14 residues. The CDR3 spells CASSTILGGYEQYF. The CDR3 region has the DNA TGTGCCAGCAGCACAATCCTGGGGGGTTACGAGCAGTACTTC.

Here the CDR3 reads CASSSPLGNTEAFF. Written as DNA, the CDR3 is TGTGCCAGCAGCTCCCCCCTAGGGAACACTGAAGCTTTCTTT. V is TRBV7-2 and J is TRBJ1-1; the D is unclear. Germline CDR1 SGHTA, CDR2 FQGNSA. The CDR3 has 14 amino acids. V lost 4 bases to trimming and J lost 1 base, with 10 bases between them. The full variable domain, with the rest looked up from reference TRBV7-2 and TRBJ1-1, is GAGVSQSPSNKVTEKGKDVELRCDPISGHTALYWYRQSLGQGLEFLIYFQGNSAPDKSGLPSDRFSAERTGGSVSTLTIQRTQQEDSAVYLCASSSPLGNTEAFFGQGTRLTVV.

Only a few counts were recorded for this clone. The chain combines TRBV6-6 with TRBJ2-3; 7 nucleotides match TRBD1. The length of the CDR3 is 14 residues. Germline trimming cut 6 bases from V and 2 bases from J; bases unmatched to any gene: 5. Germline values: CDR1 MNHNY, CDR2 SVGAGI (reference sequence). Here the CDR3 reads CASSGTANTDTQYF. CDR3 coding DNA: TGTGCCAGCAGCGGGACAGCGAACACAGATACGCAGTATTTT.

The chain employs TRBV9 and TRBJ2-2; 10 bases are shared with TRBD1. Germline values: CDR1 SGDLS, CDR2 YYNGEE. Trimming at V came to 3 bases and at J to 5 bases, leaving 7 bases not matched to a gene. The CDR3 runs 16 residues. DNA of the CDR3: TGTGCCAGCAGCGAGTCCGGGACAGGGGTTACCGGGGAGCTGTTTTTT. Amino acid sequence: CASSESGTGVTGELFF.

The chain joins TRBV4-2 to TRBJ2-3, with a tentative D call TRBD2 (6 bases). CDR1 LGHNA and CDR2 YNFKEQ come from the germline V gene. The CDR3 extends over 14 amino acids. V was shortened by 1 base and J by 2 bases, with 7 bases between the two germline ends. This CDR3 is CASSQGLDTDTQYF. The CDR3 region has the DNA TGTGCCAGCAGCCAAGGACTAGACACAGATACGCAGTATTTT.

The chain combines TRBV27 with TRBJ2-2; a weak D match, TRBD1 (5 bases). Deletions cut 6 bases from V and 3 bases from J, with 8 bases between. The CDR3 loop spans 13 amino acids. Germline CDR1 MNHEY, CDR2 SMNVEV (reference sequence). As DNA, the CDR3 is TGTGCCAGCAGCCAGGGTGACACCGGGGAGCTGTTTTTT. Protein: CASSQGDTGELFF.

The chain employs TRBV7-2 and TRBJ2-3; D remains ambiguous. V dropped 5 bases and J dropped 6 bases, with 15 bases sitting between them. The V gene's germline CDR1 is SGHTA and CDR2 FQGNSA. There are 14 residues in the CDR3. In DNA form, the CDR3 reads TGTGCCAGCAGCCTGGCCCTAACTAAGGATACGCAGTATTTT. Amino acid sequence: CASSLALTKDTQYF.

V and J are TRBV7-2 and TRBJ2-7, with a tentative D call TRBD2 (7 bases). Germline values: CDR1 SGHTA, CDR2 FQGNSA. The CDR3 is made up of 16 amino acids. V dropped 6 bases and J dropped 6 bases, with 24 bases sitting between them. CDR3 in DNA: TGTGCCAGCAGAAGCCCCTCTGTAAGGGGGGGGGCCGAGCAGTACTTC. Amino acids: CASRSPSVRGGAEQYF. Full variable domain (missing parts from reference TRBV7-2 and TRBJ2-7): GAGVSQSPSNKVTEKGKDVELRCDPISGHTALYWYRQSLGQGLEFLIYFQGNSAPDKSGLPSDRFSAERTGGSVSTLTIQRTQQEDSAVYLCASRSPSVRGGAEQYFGPGTRLTVT.

This chain connects TRBV19 to TRBJ2-7, with 9 nucleotides matching TRBD2. The J segment lost 5 bases and the V segment lost 4 bases, leaving 9 bases of the junction unmatched. This CDR3 is 15 amino acids long. Germline assignment: CDR1 LNHDA and CDR2 SQIVND (reference sequence). CDR3 coding DNA: TGTGCCAGTAGTACTGGCGGGAGGGCCGGGGACGAGCAGTACTTC. It is translated as CASSTGGRAGDEQYF. Filled out from reference TRBV19 and TRBJ2-7, the complete variable domain reads DGGITQSPKYLFRKEGQNVTLSCEQNLNHDAMYWYRQDPGQGLRLIYYSQIVNDFQKGDIAEGYSVSREKKESFPLTVTSAQKNPTAFYLCASSTGGRAGDEQYFGPGTRLTVT.

The chain recombines TRBV18 with TRBJ1-1, with D unresolved. This CDR3 has 13 residues. The germline CDR1 and CDR2 sequences are KGHSH and LQKENI. V shed 3 bases and J shed 10 bases, with 15 bases lying between them. The CDR3 sequence is CASSPPGLGVAFF. The CDR3 DNA is TGTGCCAGCTCACCTCCGGGGTTGGGAGTAGCTTTCTTT.

This clone has more than one count but fewer than ten. The J gene is TRBJ2-5, the V gene TRBV6-6; a possible D gene is TRBD2 (6 bases). V was clipped by 0 bases and J by 7 bases, with 12 bases between them. The CDR3 is made up of 14 amino acids. Germline V gives CDR1 MNHNY, CDR2 SVGAGI (reference sequence). The CDR3 spells CASSYSGLLMTQYF. CDR3 coding DNA: TGTGCCAGCAGTTACTCGGGACTCCTCATGACCCAGTACTTC.